Each of the 29 T cell receptor beta chains below was sequenced from the same sample in a study of blood T cell repertoires in COVID-19. Assay: immunoSEQ multiplex PCR; the TCRdb copy retains only in-frame clones and omits some. The sample has under 450,000 clones, 81% seen once; the top ten hold 0.85% to 1.3%. Sequencing was done on a sample of peripheral blood. These receptors were collected from a human donor with acute or convalescent COVID-19. The donor label of this sample is uncertain.

The J gene is TRBJ2-5, the V gene TRBV12-3 or TRBV12-4, with TRBD1 matching over 7 bases. The CDR3 has 13 amino acids. V lost 3 bases, J lost 5 bases, and 3 bases stayed unmatched. The CDR3 DNA reads TGTGCCAGCAGTTTTGGGACAGCGGAGACCCAGTACTTC. Encoded protein: CASSFGTAETQYF.

The rearrangement joins TRBV13 to TRBJ1-1, with no clear D. With 0 bases removed from V and 4 bases from J, the gap between germline ends came to 6 bases. The CDR3 is 13 residues long. Germline V lookup: CDR1 PRHDT, CDR2 FYEKMQ (reference sequence). In nucleotides, the CDR3 is TGTGCCAGCAGCTTAGGTCCTAGCACTGAAGCTTTCTTT. This translates into CASSLGPSTEAFF. The variable domain in full, with the rest retrieved from reference TRBV13 and TRBJ1-1, is AAGVIQSPRHLIKEKRETATLKCYPIPRHDTVYWYQQGPGQDPQFLISFYEKMQSDKGSIPDRFSAQQFSDYHSELNMSSLELGDSALYFCASSLGPSTEAFFGQGTRLTVV.

The chain is built from TRBV7-2 and TRBJ1-2; D gene unclear. The CDR3 has 14 amino acids. Per the germline V gene, CDR1 is SGHTA and CDR2 is FQGNSA. V lost 2 bases, J lost 2 bases, and 9 bases lay in between. The chain's CDR3 is CASSLSPGNYGYTF. The CDR3 nucleotides read TGTGCCAGCAGCTTAAGCCCCGGGAACTATGGCTACACCTTC.

V usage is TRBV14 and J usage is TRBJ2-1; 14 positions match TRBD2. V was clipped by 4 bases and J by 4 bases; unmatched bases: 12. The CDR3 consists of 19 residues. The V gene's germline CDR1 is SGHDN and CDR2 FVKESK. CDR3 amino acids: CASSRVLPGLAGGYNEQFF. CDR3 in DNA: TGTGCCAGCAGCCGAGTCCTTCCTGGACTAGCGGGGGGTTACAATGAGCAGTTCTTC. Filled out from reference TRBV14 and TRBJ2-1, the complete variable domain reads EAGVTQFPSHSVIEKGQTVTLRCDPISGHDNLYWYRRVMGKEIKFLLHFVKESKQDESGMPNNRFLAERTGGTYSTLKVQPAELEDSGVYFCASSRVLPGLAGGYNEQFFGPGTRLTVL.

The chain recombines TRBV6-5 with TRBJ1-1; 7 nucleotides align to TRBD1. V lost 7 bases to trimming and J lost 8 bases; unmatched junction nucleotides: 4. The CDR3 has 11 residues. Germline CDR1 and CDR2: MNHEY and SVGAGI. CDR3 region: CASKGAGEAFF. CDR3 in DNA: TGTGCCAGCAAGGGGGCAGGGGAAGCTTTCTTT.

The DNA of the CDR3 is TGTGCCAGCAGCGTAGCTACTCGGGGGTCTGGTGAGACCCAGTACTTC. Translated, it gives CASSVATRGSGETQYF. The chain employs TRBV9 and TRBJ2-5, with a possible D match to TRBD2 (6 bases). The V end was cut by 0 bases, the J end by 5 bases, with 17 bases between. The CDR3 runs 16 residues. In germline, CDR1 is SGDLS, CDR2 YYNGEE.

This chain links TRBV5-6 with TRBJ1-2; tentative D call: TRBD1 (6 bases). The germline V gene encodes CDR1 SGHDT and CDR2 YYEEEE. The V and J ends lost 3 bases and 2 bases respectively, with 11 bases between them. CDR3 length equals 14 residues. The CDR3 region is CASSSGGTNYGYTF. The CDR3 DNA follows: TGTGCCAGCAGCTCCGGGGGGACAAACTATGGCTACACCTTC.

V usage is TRBV18 and J usage is TRBJ2-1, with TRBD2 identical over 8 bases. The germline V gene encodes CDR1 KGHSH and CDR2 LQKENI. The length of the CDR3 is 14 residues. The V and J ends lost 0 bases and 7 bases, in that order; junction bases with no gene match: 2. The CDR3 sequence is CASSPPGLGNEQFF. DNA of the CDR3: TGTGCCAGCTCACCACCGGGACTAGGGAATGAGCAGTTCTTC.

The V call is TRBV30, the J call TRBJ1-1; 8 bases are shared with TRBD1. CDR3 length equals 14 residues. V trimming: 3 bases; J trimming: 4 bases; junction bases outside the gene matches: 7. In germline, CDR1 is GTSNPN, CDR2 SVGIG (reference sequence). CDR3 sequence (DNA): TGTGCCTGGAGAACTACAGGGGGATCCACTGAAGCTTTCTTT. Amino acids: CAWRTTGGSTEAFF.

The CDR3 DNA reads TGTGCCAGCAGCCCGAGAAGGACAGCAACTAATGAAAAACTGTTTTTT. As protein: CASSPRRTATNEKLFF. This sequence joins TRBV7-8 and TRBJ1-4; tentatively, D is TRBD1 (6 bases). Germline V CDR1 and CDR2: SGHVS, FQNEAQ. This CDR3 is built from 16 residues. Trimming pared 5 bases from V and 0 bases from J, leaving 13 bases between.

The rearrangement uses TRBV4-1 and TRBJ1-1; D gene unclear. Germline assignment: CDR1 MGHRA and CDR2 YSYEKL. The CDR3 extends over 12 amino acids. With 3 bases removed from V and 6 bases from J, the gap between germline ends came to 8 bases. CDR3 sequence (DNA): TGCGCCAGCAGCCATGTTGCAGCTGAAGCTTTCTTT. Amino acids: CASSHVAAEAFF.

V gene TRBV4-1 combines with J gene TRBJ2-7; TRBD1 matches at 9 bases. The CDR3 has 18 amino acids. Germline V gene sequence: CDR1 MGHRA, CDR2 YSYEKL. V lost 1 base to trimming and J lost 1 base; unmatched junction nucleotides: 11. This CDR3 is CASSQVLKEGQGSYEQYF. DNA of the CDR3: TGCGCCAGCAGCCAAGTCTTAAAGGAGGGACAGGGTTCCTACGAGCAGTACTTC.

The chain has TRBV5-1 and TRBJ2-2; 7 nucleotides agree with TRBD2. V shed 5 bases and J 0 bases; nucleotides not matched to a gene: 4. The CDR3 runs 15 residues. Germline assignment: CDR1 SGHRS and CDR2 YFSETQ. The CDR3 reads CASSVGGTNTGELFF. In DNA, the CDR3 is TGCGCCAGCAGTGTGGGAGGGACGAACACCGGGGAGCTGTTTTTT.

For the CDR3, the DNA is TGTGCCAGCAGCCGGGGACTGAGGCAGAACACCGGGGAGCTGTTTTTT. It translates to CASSRGLRQNTGELFF. The rearrangement links TRBV5-4 to TRBJ2-2, with a tentative D call TRBD2 (6 bases). V was cut by 4 bases and J by 1 base, with 14 bases left in between. CDR3 size: 16 residues. Germline assignment: CDR1 SGHNT and CDR2 YYREEE (reference sequence). Full variable domain (missing parts from reference TRBV5-4 and TRBJ2-2): ETGVTQSPTHLIKTRGQQVTLRCSSQSGHNTVSWYQQALGQGPQFIFQYYREEENGRGNFPPRFSGLQFPNYSSELNVNALELDDSALYLCASSRGLRQNTGELFFGEGSRLTVL.

This clone was detected once. This rearrangement joins TRBV7-8 to TRBJ2-1; TRBD2 agrees at 13 bases. The CDR3 spans 16 residues. Germline CDR1 SGHVS, CDR2 FQNEAQ. V lost 4 bases and J lost 6; bases outside the gene matches: 6. CDR3 in DNA: TGTGCCAGCAGCTCTTTGGGACTAGCGGGGCCCAATGAGCAGTTCTTC. This sequence encodes CASSSLGLAGPNEQFF.

The chain links TRBV28 to TRBJ2-4, with TRBD2 matching 8 bases. This CDR3 comprises 13 residues. Germline V gene data show CDR1 as MDHEN and CDR2 as SYDVKM. With 3 bases clipped from V and 8 bases from J, the junction kept 3 bases outside the gene matches. The CDR3 region has the DNA TGTGCCAGCAGTTTTCGGGGGGGGTACATTCAGTACTTC. Protein: CASSFRGGYIQYF.

V is TRBV3-1 (or the pseudogene TRBV3-2) and J is TRBJ2-7; 12 nucleotides agree with TRBD2. This CDR3 contains 15 residues. Trimming at V came to 4 bases and at J to 5 bases, leaving 6 bases not matched to a gene. The germline V gene encodes CDR1 LGHDT and CDR2 YNNKEL (reference sequence). CDR3 sequence: CASSRATSGSHEQYF. In nucleotides, the CDR3 is TGTGCCAGCAGCCGGGCGACTAGCGGGAGCCACGAGCAGTACTTC.

The J gene is TRBJ2-1, the V gene TRBV4-2, with 14 positions matching TRBD2. Looked up from germline, CDR1 is LGHNA and CDR2 is YNFKEQ. The CDR3 totals 18 residues. J gave up 4 bases and V 2 bases, and 7 bases lay outside the gene matches. CDR3 region: CASSQRFGTSGSYNEQFF. The DNA for the CDR3 is TGTGCCAGCAGCCAACGGTTCGGGACTAGCGGGAGTTACAATGAGCAGTTCTTC.

This clone was counted a single time. J is TRBJ2-2 and V is TRBV7-2; D may be TRBD2 (6 bases). CDR1 SGHTA and CDR2 FQGNSA come from the germline V gene. V was pared by 1 base and J by 0 bases, with 12 bases between. The CDR3 covers 17 residues. CDR3 nucleotides: TGTGCCAGCAGCTTAGAGGGACTGTACTCGAACACCGGGGAGCTGTTTTTT. Translating it yields CASSLEGLYSNTGELFF.

This clone was seen once. The chain employs TRBV10-3 and TRBJ1-3; D remains unclear. The CDR3 covers 15 residues. V dropped 1 base and J dropped 0 bases, with 7 bases sitting between them. Per germline, CDR1 ENHRY and CDR2 SYGVKD. The CDR3 reads CAISELAGSGNTIYF. The CDR3 coding sequence is TGTGCCATCAGTGAGTTGGCGGGCTCTGGAAACACCATATATTTT.

For this clone: Other DNA sequences in the same sample also yield this CDR3. V is TRBV6-1 and J is TRBJ2-7; 7 nucleotides match TRBD1. V lost 1 base, J lost 4 bases, and 13 bases stayed unmatched. This CDR3 is 17 amino acids long. Looked up from germline, CDR1 is MNHNS and CDR2 is SASEGT. The CDR3 sequence: CASSEENYRDSIYEQYF. The CDR3 DNA sequence: TGTGCCAGCAGTGAAGAAAATTACCGGGACAGCATTTACGAGCAGTACTTC.

The chain joins TRBV29-1 to TRBJ2-1, with 11 bases aligning to TRBD2. This CDR3 comprises 16 residues. Looked up from germline, CDR1 is SQVTM and CDR2 is ANQGSEA. V shed 6 bases and J 2 bases; nucleotides not matched to a gene: 9. The CDR3 is CSVRSSGGNAYNEQFF. In DNA form, the CDR3 reads TGCAGCGTCCGGTCTAGCGGGGGGAACGCCTACAATGAGCAGTTCTTC.

This clone was detected only once. This rearrangement joins TRBV5-1 to TRBJ1-1; 8 bases match TRBD1. Germline V gene lookup returns CDR1 SGHRS and CDR2 YFSETQ. The trim removed 0 bases at V and 5 bases at J, leaving 6 bases unmatched. The CDR3 has 15 amino acids. The CDR3 here is CASSLASTGETEAFF. The CDR3 DNA follows: TGCGCCAGCAGCTTGGCCTCGACAGGGGAAACTGAAGCTTTCTTT.

The chain carries TRBV5-1 and TRBJ2-5, with D unclear. CDR1 is SGHRS, CDR2 YFSETQ, per germline. The V and J ends lost 0 bases and 5 bases respectively, with 11 bases between them. This CDR3 contains 14 residues. The CDR3 here is CASSLGRSWETQYF. The CDR3 DNA reads as TGCGCCAGCAGCTTGGGGCGGTCTTGGGAGACCCAGTACTTC.

The chain recombines TRBV25-1 with TRBJ2-2; perhaps TRBD2 as D (5 bases). The CDR3 spans 11 residues. V lost 8 bases and J lost 14, with 15 bases in between. Germline V gives CDR1 MGHDK, CDR2 SYGVNS. The CDR3 nucleotides are TGTGCCAGCCTCCGGGGTTCGAAACTGTTTTTT. Translated: CASLRGSKLFF.

The chain employs TRBV6-5 and TRBJ1-2, with 8 positions matching TRBD1. Germline V gene data show CDR1 as MNHEY and CDR2 as SVGAGI. The junction had 5 bases not matched to a gene; V was cut back by 6 bases and J by 5 bases. This CDR3 spans 13 amino acids. The CDR3 DNA reads as TGTGCCAGCAGCCGAGGACAGGGTTATGGCTACACCTTC. This translates into CASSRGQGYGYTF.

The rearrangement uses TRBV7-9 and TRBJ2-5; 7 nucleotides align to TRBD2. CDR1 is SEHNR, CDR2 FQNEAQ, per germline (reference sequence). J was trimmed by 5 bases and V by 1 base; bases with no gene match: 7. CDR3 length: 15 residues. This CDR3 reads CASSLVVAGVETQYF. In nucleotides, the CDR3 is TGTGCCAGCAGCTTAGTCGTTGCGGGAGTGGAGACCCAGTACTTC.

The sample holds one count of this clone. This chain links TRBV7-9 with TRBJ2-3, with 12 bases identical to TRBD1. V gave up 5 bases and J gave up 5 bases; unmatched junction bases: 8. This CDR3 has 16 residues. Germline loops: CDR1 SEHNR, CDR2 FQNEAQ (reference sequence). The CDR3 reads CASSGRDRGLGDTQYF. In DNA, the CDR3 is TGTGCCAGCAGCGGACGGGACAGGGGGCTAGGAGATACGCAGTATTTT.

V is TRBV6-6 and J is TRBJ2-1; D gene ambiguous. The CDR3 has 13 residues. The V and J ends lost 9 bases and 3 bases respectively, with 12 bases between them. Germline V CDR1 and CDR2: MNHNY, SVGAGI (reference sequence). The DNA of the CDR3 is TGTGCCAGTTCCCTTTTATTCTACAATGAGCAGTTCTTC. Protein: CASSLLFYNEQFF.